This T cell receptor (beta chain) was recovered during a study of blood T cells in healthy people across ages (dated by TCRdb to between 2014 and 2016). Regarding the complete study: In model experiments, template switching captured roughly one uniquely barcoded TCR beta cDNA molecule for every two T cells. Using deep sequencing normalized with unique cDNA molecular identifiers, the study measured how TCR beta repertoire diversity changes with age. Donors were grouped into four age groups: young (average approximately 15 years), middle-aged (roughly 38), aged (roughly 62) and long-lived (approximately 78). Donors of different ages were randomly distributed across sequencing lanes to avoid experimental bias. For two donors (one aged 18 to 29 and one aged 80 or older), the study analyzed two additional independent replicas of 1 million unique cDNA reads from the same blood draw.

In regard to this clonotype: Its antigen is still unknown. Nothing much larger sits one base from this clone, and base qualities are not available.

Trimming takes 5 bases off V and 5 bases off J; junction bases not matched to a gene: 6. The CDR1 and CDR2 encoded by the germline V gene (reference sequence) are SSHAT and FNYEAQ. The CDR3 spans 16 residues, from the cysteine through the phenylalanine. The only DNA kept is the CDR3, 48 bases in frame from the first base. Libraries were prepared through 5' RACE. Instrument used: Illumina HiSeq 2500. A second PCR of 7 to 11 cycles was performed with a sample-barcoded 5' primer and a J-beta primer mix. Each TCR beta cDNA molecule received a unique molecular identifier from a template-switch 5' adaptor carrying 12 random nucleotides. At least 2.5 million CDR3-containing paired-end reads were obtained from each sample. All of the RNA was converted into first-strand cDNA using the Mint cDNA synthesis kit, with a TRBC-specific oligonucleotide serving as the primer. Following uracil-DNA glycosylase treatment, a first 18-cycle PCR with universal primers M1SS and BC2_uni_R was performed on all cDNA. Per the original workflow: Normalization of each sample was performed by random selection of 1 million high-quality reads, each carrying a distinct molecular identifier. Reads with shared molecular identifiers were discarded instead of being binned into consensus sequences. CDR3 identification, clonotype clustering and error correction used MiTCR with a Q25 quality threshold and the strictest error-elimination algorithm. A nonparametric unseen species model with Euler transformation was used to estimate lower-bound total TCR beta diversity. TCRdb took the public reads, trimmed them with fastp at Q25, ran MiXCR for clone calling and kept in-frame beta chains. Merged by CDR3 protein, the rows form single entries marked with the most common genes and DNA. The V and J calls were determined by TCRdb, not by the authors. The sample contains about 970,000 distinct CDR3 sequences, approximately 50% of them found a single time. Roughly 23% of the sample belongs to the ten largest clones.

Systemically healthy Caucasian individuals from Russia, approximately 39 in total and aged about 6 to 95 years, were included as donors. Around 9.7 milliliters of peripheral blood were collected from each donor into EDTA-treated Vacutainer tubes. PBMCs were isolated by Ficoll-Paque density-gradient centrifugation, with at least 7 million obtained per sample. Trizol reagent was used to extract total RNA from PBMCs, with at least 6 micrograms per sample. Naive CD45RAhigh/CD27high T cell percentages were measured by flow cytometry on a PBMC aliquot from every donor. Study-level results and caveats: There was a strong correlation between observed TCR beta diversity and the percentage of naive T cells measured by flow cytometry. Because donor CMV infection status was unknown, age-related changes in expanded clonotypes were potentially confounded. The long-lived group showed more naive CD4+ T cells, fewer expanded clones and increased TCR diversity than the aged group, suggesting age selection. Observed TCR beta diversity per million T cells fell roughly linearly with age, and a significant reduction was already apparent by age around 40. Estimates of total diversity from one million sequenced T cells were regarded as lower bounds and underestimates. Conclusive comparison of naive and antigen-experienced compartments was prevented by the profiling of bulk unsorted PBMCs.

This TCR was recovered from a woman aged 55-70 years in good health. The sample consisted of blood. The sequence is built from TRBV7-7 and TRBJ2-3; 14 middle bases align to TRBD2. The CDR3 protein sequence reads: CASSPGLAGAVDTQYF. The nucleotide sequence reads as follows: TGTGCCAGCAGCCCGGGACTAGCGGGAGCGGTAGATACGCAGTATTTT.